This entry lists 19 T cell receptor beta chains sequenced from one sample in a study of blood T cell repertoires in COVID-19. Sequencing was performed with immunoSEQ multiplex PCR; in TCRdb, only in-frame clones are kept and a portion is missing. The sample includes around 64,000 clones, approximately 91% of them seen just once. The source material was peripheral blood. The receptors shown here come from a human donor in a cohort sampled during active COVID-19.

The chain joins TRBV4-3 to TRBJ1-4; the D gene is possibly TRBD1 (6 bases). In germline, CDR1 is LGHNA, CDR2 YSLEER. V lost 6 bases and J 7 bases, leaving 15 bases between the germline ends. The CDR3 is 14 amino acids. The CDR3 reads CASRPEPGVEKLFF. The CDR3, as DNA: TGCGCCAGCAGACCCGAGCCAGGGGTTGAAAAACTGTTTTTT.

This CDR3 reads CASSRTDRGLEKLFF. The CDR3 region has the DNA TGTGCCAGCAGCAGGACGGACAGGGGCCTGGAAAAACTGTTTTTT. This chain uses TRBV11-3 with TRBJ1-4, with 9 bases lining up with TRBD1. The CDR3 runs to 15 residues. Losses at the gene ends were 5 bases for V and 8 bases for J; bases not matched to a gene: 9. CDR1 SGHNT and CDR2 YENEEA come from the germline V gene.

This chain joins TRBV4-2 and TRBJ2-3; 8 bases fit TRBD2. The CDR3 totals 17 residues. The V segment lost 1 base and the J segment 4 bases; nucleotides outside the gene matches: 10. Germline V lookup: CDR1 LGHNA, CDR2 YNFKEQ. CDR3 residues: CASSQVRGPGGADTQYF. DNA of the CDR3: TGTGCCAGCAGCCAAGTCCGCGGCCCGGGAGGGGCAGATACGCAGTATTTT.

The chain combines TRBV29-1 with TRBJ1-1; the D gene is possibly TRBD1 (6 bases). Trimming took 6 bases from V and 1 from J, leaving 15 bases between them. CDR3 length: 14 amino acids. CDR1 SQVTM and CDR2 ANQGSEA come from the germline V gene. The CDR3 loop reads CSVATGTKNTEAFF. CDR3 in DNA: TGCAGCGTCGCTACCGGGACAAAGAACACTGAAGCTTTCTTT.

V and J are TRBV11-3 and TRBJ1-1; D gene uncertain. V was shortened by 7 bases and J by 3 bases, with 12 bases between the two germline ends. Germline-derived CDR1 and CDR2 are SGHNT and YENEEA. This CDR3 has 13 residues. The CDR3, as DNA: TGTGCCAGCAAAATACTTGTCCACACTGAAGCTTTCTTT. The encoded protein is CASKILVHTEAFF. Full variable domain (remainder filled in from reference TRBV11-3 and TRBJ1-1): EAGVVQSPRYKIIEKKQPVAFWCNPISGHNTLYWYLQNLGQGPELLIRYENEEAVDDSQLPKDRFSAERLKGVDSTLKIQPAELGDSAVYLCASKILVHTEAFFGQGTRLTVV.

The chain recombines TRBV7-3 with TRBJ2-1, with D tentatively TRBD1 (6 bases). CDR3 length: 14 amino acids. V was clipped by 5 bases and J by 8 bases, with 16 bases between them. Germline CDR1 reads SGHTA; CDR2 reads FQGTGA. Written as DNA, the CDR3 is TGTGCCAGCAGCCGGGAATTACAGGGAGATGAGCAGTTCTTC. Its protein product is CASSRELQGDEQFF.

This chain uses TRBV28 with TRBJ1-2; D is ambiguous. The length of the CDR3 is 12 residues. The V end was cut by 3 bases, the J end by 8 bases, with 10 bases between. Germline assignment: CDR1 MDHEN and CDR2 SYDVKM. CDR3 in amino acids: CASSFRSGGYTF. CDR3 nucleotide sequence: TGTGCCAGCAGTTTTCGGAGTGGCGGCTACACCTTC.

The chain employs TRBV20-1 and TRBJ1-2; D remains unclear. Trimming shortened V by 7 bases and J by 2 bases, and 5 bases separated the two germline ends. The CDR3 loop spans 10 amino acids. Germline V lookup: CDR1 DFQATT, CDR2 SNEGSKA (reference sequence). CDR3 bases: TGCAGTGTCAGAAACTATGGCTACACCTTC. This codes for CSVRNYGYTF.

The genes are TRBV6-4 and TRBJ2-7, with 9 bases lining up with TRBD1. Germline V gene lookup returns CDR1 MRHNA and CDR2 SNTAGT. This CDR3 has 15 amino acids. Trimming took 4 bases from V and 2 from J; bases not matched to a gene: 6. As DNA, the CDR3 is TGTGCCAGCAGTGTCATAGGACAGGGGACCTACGAGCAGTACTTC. Translation: CASSVIGQGTYEQYF.

The genes are TRBV7-2 and TRBJ2-7, with TRBD2 identical over 7 bases. V lost 5 bases to trimming and J lost 0 bases; unmatched junction nucleotides: 10. Germline CDR1 and CDR2: SGHTA and FQGNSA. CDR3 length: 16 residues. The CDR3 protein is CASSTDRWTSSYEQYF. The CDR3 DNA sequence: TGTGCCAGCAGCACCGATAGATGGACTAGCTCCTACGAGCAGTACTTC.

The rearrangement links TRBV5-4 to TRBJ2-5; D perhaps matches TRBD2 (6 bases). This CDR3 is built from 14 residues. Trimming stripped 3 bases from V and 5 bases from J, with 14 bases between. Germline V gene sequence: CDR1 SGHNT, CDR2 YYREEE (reference sequence). The CDR3 nucleotides are TGTGCCAGCAGCTCAATGGGCGGGAAGGAGACCCAGTACTTC. This gives the protein CASSSMGGKETQYF. The full variable domain, with the rest looked up from reference TRBV5-4 and TRBJ2-5, is ETGVTQSPTHLIKTRGQQVTLRCSSQSGHNTVSWYQQALGQGPQFIFQYYREEENGRGNFPPRFSGLQFPNYSSELNVNALELDDSALYLCASSSMGGKETQYFGPGTRLLVL.

The V call is TRBV28, the J call TRBJ1-6; D gene uncertain. Germline V gene lookup returns CDR1 MDHEN and CDR2 SYDVKM. The CDR3 runs 12 residues. V gave up 8 bases and J gave up 8 bases, with 10 bases separating them. The CDR3 spells CASQQTYSPLHF. Here the CDR3 DNA reads TGTGCCAGCCAGCAGACTTATTCACCCCTCCACTTT. The complete variable domain, with remaining parts taken from reference TRBV28 and TRBJ1-6, reads DVKVTQSSRYLVKRTGEKVFLECVQDMDHENMFWYRQDPGLGLRLIYFSYDVKMKEKGDIPEGYSVSREKKERFSLILESASTNQTSMYLCASQQTYSPLHFGNGTRLTVT.

The J gene is TRBJ2-1, the V gene TRBV14; TRBD2 is a possible D gene (6 bases). Trimming pared 0 bases from V and 8 bases from J, leaving 17 bases between. Germline V gene lookup returns CDR1 SGHDN and CDR2 FVKESK. There are 16 residues in the CDR3. This CDR3 is CASSQDILGRRDEQFF. In DNA form, the CDR3 reads TGTGCCAGCAGCCAAGATATTCTCGGCAGGAGGGATGAGCAGTTCTTC.

This chain links TRBV19 with TRBJ2-7; D is perhaps TRBD2 (5 bases). Between the trimmed V and J ends, which lost 5 bases and 7 bases, there was a span of 21 bases. The CDR3 has 15 residues. CDR1 and CDR2 from the germline V gene are LNHDA and SQIVND (reference sequence). CDR3 region: CASSLRHLMRREQYF. DNA of the CDR3: TGTGCCAGTAGTCTCCGACACCTCATGCGGAGGGAGCAGTACTTC.

The chain joins TRBV19 to TRBJ2-3; 8 bases line up with TRBD2. Trimming took 3 bases from V and 5 from J; bases not matched to a gene: 4. Germline V CDR1 and CDR2: LNHDA, SQIVND (reference sequence). The CDR3 has 14 amino acids. The CDR3 sequence is CASSIKLAGDTQYF. CDR3 in DNA: TGTGCCAGTAGTATTAAGCTAGCGGGAGATACGCAGTATTTT.

This clone was counted a few times. The chain links TRBV27 to TRBJ2-1, with 14 bases that match TRBD2. V lost 6 bases, J lost 9 bases, and 7 bases stayed unmatched. This CDR3 comprises 15 residues. The germline V gene encodes CDR1 MNHEY and CDR2 SMNVEV (reference sequence). The CDR3 reads CASRTSGGGPSEQFF. CDR3 DNA sequence: TGTGCCAGCAGGACTAGCGGGGGGGGCCCCTCTGAGCAGTTCTTC.

This sequence joins TRBV27 and TRBJ2-2; D is ambiguous. The germline V gene has CDR1 MNHEY and CDR2 SMNVEV (reference sequence). The length of the CDR3 is 15 residues. The V end lost 0 bases, the J end lost 8 bases, and 13 bases lay between the germline ends. The CDR3 DNA reads TGTGCCAGCAGTTTATCAGGCTTCGGCGGAGGGGAGCTGTTTTTT. This codes for CASSLSGFGGGELFF.

This sequence joins TRBV3-1 (or the pseudogene TRBV3-2) and TRBJ2-1; D possibly corresponds to TRBD1 (6 bases). Trimming stripped 5 bases from V and 8 bases from J, with 19 bases between. This CDR3 spans 15 amino acids. Germline V CDR1 and CDR2: LGHDT, YNNKEL (reference sequence). CDR3: CASSKFPLQGDEQFF. Here the CDR3 DNA reads TGTGCCAGCAGCAAGTTCCCACTACAGGGCGATGAGCAGTTCTTC.

This chain links TRBV28 with TRBJ2-5; TRBD2 matches at 9 bases. The CDR3 is made up of 17 amino acids. Germline V CDR1 and CDR2: MDHEN, SYDVKM. Trimming at V came to 4 bases and at J to 2 bases, leaving 11 bases not matched to a gene. CDR3 sequence reads: CASSSLPSGKIQETQYF. The CDR3 coding sequence is TGTGCCAGCAGTTCACTACCTAGCGGGAAGATTCAAGAGACCCAGTACTTC.